The present entry profiles one T cell receptor (beta chain) with its context. What it binds is not known. HTBI primers from iRepertoire and Arm-PCR of CDR3 regions yielded the TCR beta libraries. TCRdb re-called the multiplex PCR reads with MiXCR, one entry per CDR3 protein. The sample consists of some 340,000 distinct CDR3 sequences, more than 20% of them appearing once. The entry originates in a study of regulatory T cells in long-lasting Graves disease. The time point was: persistent/refractory GD, antithyroid drugs over 5 years with positive TRAb. PBMCs were the source of the RNA used for TCR sequencing. It was by American Thyroid Association guidelines that Graves' disease was diagnosed. Study-wide results and caveats: Authors noted too few samples as a limitation. There were preferences for TRBV28, TRBJ1-2 and TRBJ2-5 in persistent disease. Among persistent patients, a larger number of public clonotypes were shared (approximately 3,000) than among newly diagnosed patients (roughly 910).

The trim removed 0 bases at V and 1 base at J, leaving 7 bases unmatched. CDR1 is LNHNV, CDR2 YYDKDF, per germline (reference sequence). The CDR3 is made up of 17 amino acids. The TCR originated in a woman in her thirties or forties with Graves disease. The genes are TRBV15 and TRBJ1-1; 8 bases match TRBD1. The sample consisted of peripheral blood mononuclear cells (PBMCs), taken when the disease was refractory, from a patient treated with antithyroid drugs. CDR3 region: CATSREGRGTGNTEAFF. CDR3 sequence (DNA): TGTGCCACCAGCAGAGAGGGCCGAGGGACAGGGAACACTGAAGCTTTCTTT.